The next 18 T cell receptor beta chains were all read from a single sample in a study of OX40 agonist ivuxolimab in advanced cancers. Data came from immunoSEQ multiplex PCR; TCRdb stores just in-frame clones and leaves some out. This sample has tens of thousands of clones, with around 89% found just once. Sequencing used CD4+ or CD8+ T cells sorted from blood, obtained in a trial of the OX40 agonist ivuxolimab. These receptor sequences come from an adult with an advanced solid tumor such as melanoma, head and neck, liver or kidney cancer.

The rearrangement uses TRBV5-1 and TRBJ2-5; D is unresolved. The CDR3 contains 15 residues. V dropped 0 bases and J dropped 5 bases, with 14 bases sitting between them. Germline CDR1 reads SGHRS; CDR2 reads YFSETQ. The CDR3 loop is CASSLAGSIGETQYF. CDR3 coding DNA: TGCGCCAGCAGCTTGGCGGGCAGTATCGGGGAGACCCAGTACTTC.

This chain links TRBV14 with TRBJ1-5, with 7 positions matching TRBD1. Germline CDR1 SGHDN, CDR2 FVKESK. The CDR3 runs to 17 residues. The J segment lost 4 bases and the V segment lost 0 bases, leaving 9 bases of the junction unmatched. The CDR3 sequence is CASSQENRGKCNQPQHF. CDR3 nucleotide sequence: TGTGCCAGCAGCCAAGAAAACAGGGGAAAGTGTAATCAGCCCCAGCATTTT.

This sequence joins TRBV10-1 and TRBJ2-5; 7 positions match TRBD2. Per the germline V gene, CDR1 is WNHNN and CDR2 is SYGVQD (reference sequence). CDR3 length: 12 amino acids. CDR3 protein: CTRNAGAETQYF. The CDR3 DNA sequence: TGCACCCGTAATGCGGGAGCGGAGACCCAGTACTTC.

This chain uses TRBV29-1 with TRBJ2-7; D remains unclear. V was clipped by 6 bases and J by 2 bases, with 8 bases between them. The CDR3 is made up of 11 amino acids. CDR1 is SQVTM and CDR2 is ANQGSEA in the germline V gene. The CDR3: CSVLGTYEQYF. For the CDR3, the DNA is TGCAGCGTCTTAGGGACCTACGAGCAGTACTTC.

This clone appeared once. The rearrangement joins TRBV7-9 to TRBJ1-2; D is undetermined. V was shortened by 5 bases and J by 1 base, with 14 bases between the two germline ends. Germline V gene sequence: CDR1 SEHNR, CDR2 FQNEAQ (reference sequence). CDR3 length equals 15 residues. The CDR3 nucleotides are TGTGCCAGCAGCCCACTTGCGGGGATTAACTATGGCTACACCTTC. Amino acids: CASSPLAGINYGYTF.

The V gene is TRBV14, the J gene TRBJ2-1; 9 nucleotides agree with TRBD2. The junction had 10 bases not matched to a gene; V was cut back by 4 bases and J by 15 bases. Germline lookup yields CDR1 SGHDN and CDR2 FVKESK. This CDR3 has 13 residues. CDR3 amino acids: CASSRGLALQTFF. The DNA of the CDR3 is TGTGCCAGCAGCCGGGGACTAGCCCTCCAGACGTTCTTC.

The CDR3 nucleotides read TGTGCCACTAGATCCGGGACAGGGGGCCTTGGCTACACCTTC. As protein: CATRSGTGGLGYTF. The rearrangement joins TRBV2 to TRBJ1-2; 12 bases map to TRBD1. From germline, CDR1 is SNHLY and CDR2 FYNNEI. The trim removed 10 bases at V and 7 bases at J, leaving 10 bases unmatched. This CDR3 region has 14 residues.

This sequence joins TRBV29-1 and TRBJ2-1; 8 bases agree with TRBD2. V dropped 8 bases and J dropped 0; count of bases not matched to a gene: 0. In germline, CDR1 is SQVTM, CDR2 ANQGSEA. The CDR3 covers 12 residues. The CDR3: CSTSGSYNEQFF. CDR3 sequence (DNA): TGCAGCACTAGCGGCTCCTACAATGAGCAGTTCTTC.

This chain connects TRBV19 to TRBJ1-2, with a possible D match to TRBD1 (5 bases). Trimming removed 7 bases at V and 8 bases at J, with 20 bases between. Germline V CDR1 and CDR2: LNHDA, SQIVND (reference sequence). The CDR3 runs to 14 residues. CDR3 sequence (DNA): TGTGCCAGTAATCTCCGGGACTACCGCGACGGCTACACCTTC. This sequence encodes CASNLRDYRDGYTF.

This clone has only a few counts. V gene TRBV9 combines with J gene TRBJ2-5; 15 bases are shared with TRBD2. V dropped 4 bases and J dropped 5; count of bases not matched to a gene: 6. The CDR3 sequence is 16 residues long. Germline values: CDR1 SGDLS, CDR2 YYNGEE. CDR3 bases: TGTGCCAGCAGCCGGACTAGCGGGGGGGGAGTGGAGACCCAGTACTTC. It specifies CASSRTSGGGVETQYF. The entire variable domain, with the rest obtained from reference TRBV9 and TRBJ2-5, is as follows: DSGVTQTPKHLITATGQRVTLRCSPRSGDLSVYWYQQSLDQGLQFLIQYYNGEERAKGNILERFSAQQFPDLHSELNLSSLELGDSALYFCASSRTSGGGVETQYFGPGTRLLVL.

J is TRBJ2-3 and V is TRBV9; tentative D call: TRBD2 (6 bases). This CDR3 spans 14 amino acids. Germline assignment: CDR1 SGDLS and CDR2 YYNGEE. V was pared by 0 bases and J by 4 bases, with 9 bases between. In DNA, the CDR3 is TGTGCCAGCAGCGTAGTAGCGGAATCAGATACGCAGTATTTT. It translates to CASSVVAESDTQYF.

V is TRBV7-9 and J is TRBJ2-1, with D unresolved. Germline V lookup: CDR1 SEHNR, CDR2 FQNEAQ (reference sequence). The CDR3 runs to 12 residues. V shed 1 base and J shed 9 bases, with 7 bases lying between them. CDR3 nucleotide sequence: TGTGCCAGCAGCTTAGAACTGACTGAGCAGTTCTTC. This gives the protein CASSLELTEQFF. Using reference TRBV7-9 and TRBJ2-1 for the parts outside the CDR3, the full variable domain is DTGVSQNPRHKITKRGQNVTFRCDPISEHNRLYWYRQTLGQGPEFLTYFQNEAQLEKSRLLSDRFSAERPKGSFSTLEIQRTEQGDSAMYLCASSLELTEQFFGPGTRLTVL.

This chain links TRBV9 with TRBJ1-4, with 7 bases aligning to TRBD1. J lost 4 bases, V lost 4 bases, and 10 bases had no gene match. Germline CDR1 is SGDLS and CDR2 is YYNGEE. The CDR3 runs 16 residues. CDR3 region: CASSTRDSLFNEKLFF. The CDR3 DNA is TGTGCCAGCAGCACCCGGGACAGCCTTTTTAATGAAAAACTGTTTTTT.

On this clone: Other DNA sequences in the same sample also yield this CDR3. The chain joins TRBV28 to TRBJ1-2; no firm D call. The CDR3 spans 13 residues. Germline V gene lookup returns CDR1 MDHEN and CDR2 SYDVKM. Trimming took off 3 bases at V and 0 bases at J, with 5 bases between the two ends. The CDR3 region has the DNA TGTGCCAGCAGTTTGGTCGCTAACTATGGCTACACCTTC. As protein: CASSLVANYGYTF.

This chain links TRBV2 with TRBJ2-1; either TRBD1 or TRBD2 may supply D (5 bases each). The CDR3 has 12 amino acids. Trimming removed 11 bases from V and 5 bases from J, with 13 bases in between. The germline gives CDR1 SNHLY, CDR2 FYNNEI. CDR3 DNA: TGTGCCGGCCGGGACGACAACAATGAGCAGTTCTTC. This encodes CAGRDDNNEQFF.

The chain recombines TRBV4-1 with TRBJ1-3; D is perhaps TRBD1 (5 bases). V was pared by 1 base and J by 2 bases, with 12 bases between. The CDR3 loop spans 16 amino acids. Germline values: CDR1 MGHRA, CDR2 YSYEKL. This CDR3 reads CASSQGGGRTGNTIYF. For the CDR3, the DNA is TGCGCCAGCAGCCAAGGGGGGGGTCGGACTGGAAACACCATATATTTT.

CDR3 amino acids: CASSPAEGFSTDTQYF. The CDR3 DNA reads as TGTGCCAGCAGCCCCGCGGAGGGCTTTAGCACAGATACGCAGTATTTT. V usage is TRBV7-7 and J usage is TRBJ2-3; possibly TRBD2 for D (6 bases). The CDR3 spans 16 residues. Germline loops: CDR1 SSHAT, CDR2 FNYEAQ (reference sequence). V was shortened by 5 bases and J by 0 bases, with 15 bases between the two germline ends.

The chain has TRBV11-2 and TRBJ2-2; perhaps TRBD2 as D (6 bases). Germline V CDR1 and CDR2: SGHAT, FQNNGV. CDR3 length: 15 amino acids. V was clipped by 5 bases and J by 0 bases, with 10 bases between them. The CDR3 sequence: CASSRGNANTGELFF. CDR3 bases: TGTGCCAGCAGCCGCGGGAACGCGAACACCGGGGAGCTGTTTTTT.